The rows below give T cell receptor beta chains drawn from one sample of a study of T-cell reconstitution after alpha-beta-depleted transplantation in children. One entry per CDR3 protein results from TCRdb running MiXCR on the PCR reads. The sample lists roughly 350,000 distinct CDR3 sequences, approximately 10% seen once, with 2% to 3% in the top ten. The sample consisted of PBMCs from the stem cell graft donor, taken from the stem cell graft. The source is a human donor who donated a stem cell graft to a child with acute lymphoblastic leukemia. Each CDR3 is given with its conserved first and last residue. The D gene is left open where the match is weak. Size tells how often a clone was seen (once, few, many) or the class of an expanded clone, and some rows leave it out.

- TRBJ2-2 - TRBV29-1 CSAPRGTGELFF TGCAGCGCCCCTAGGGGCACCGGGGAGCTGTTTTTT
few TRBJ2-1 - TRBV7-8 CASRGGSVTEQFF TGTGCCAGCAGGGGCGGCTCAGTCACTGAGCAGTTCTTC
- TRBJ2-3 TRBD1 TRBV27 CASGDRGHVDTQYF TGTGCCAGCGGAGACAGGGGGCATGTAGATACGCAGTATTTT
- TRBJ2-1 TRBD2 TRBV7-9 CASSTGTSGTRRPFF TGTGCCAGCAGCACCGGGACTAGCGGGACCAGACGGCCGTTCTTC
many TRBJ2-1 - TRBV5-1 CASSLIPGGGNEQFF TGCGCCAGCAGCTTAATCCCAGGGGGAGGTAATGAGCAGTTCTTC
few TRBJ2-7 TRBD2 TRBV28 CASRQGLGDYEQYF TGTGCCAGCAGGCAGGGACTAGGAGACTACGAGCAGTACTTC
- TRBJ2-1 - TRBV7-9 CASTPSRNEQFF TGTGCCAGCACCCCAAGCCGAAATGAGCAGTTCTTC
- TRBJ2-4 TRBD2 TRBV15 CATSRAPGGGNIQYF TGTGCCACCAGCAGAGCCCCCGGGGGGGGAAACATTCAGTACTTC
few TRBJ1-5 TRBD1 TRBV12-3/TRBV12-4 CASRPGQGRVSNQPQHF TGTGCCAGCAGGCCGGGACAGGGAAGAGTTAGCAATCAGCCCCAGCATTTT
few TRBJ1-6 - TRBV27 CASSLSTGRINSPLHF TGTGCCAGCAGTTTATCTACGGGACGGATAAATTCACCCCTCCACTTT
many TRBJ2-5 TRBD2 TRBV12-3/TRBV12-4 CASSDSGAGYQETQYF TGTGCCAGCAGTGACAGCGGGGCGGGGTACCAAGAGACCCAGTACTTC
- TRBJ2-2 - TRBV5-1 CASSLAASATGELFF TGCGCCAGCAGCTTGGCGGCTAGCGCCACCGGGGAGCTGTTTTTT
few TRBJ2-5 TRBD2 TRBV4-2 CASSQGFGSSGRLQETQYF TGTGCCAGCAGCCAAGGCTTTGGATCTAGCGGGAGGTTACAAGAGACCCAGTACTTC
many TRBJ2-7 TRBD2 TRBV20-1 CSAMTSGKPIQYF TGCAGTGCCATGACTAGCGGAAAGCCGATCCAGTACTTC
few TRBJ1-2 TRBD1 TRBV19 CASNHRTGNYGYTF TGTGCCAGTAATCACAGGACAGGGAACTATGGCTACACCTTC
- TRBJ2-7 - TRBV12-3/TRBV12-4 CASCYGTYEQYF TGTGCCAGCTGTTACGGTACCTACGAGCAGTACTTC
few TRBJ2-1 TRBD2 TRBV5-1 CASSFWTSGTYNEQFF TGCGCCAGCAGCTTCTGGACTAGCGGGACTTACAATGAGCAGTTCTTC
- TRBJ2-5 TRBD2 TRBV5-1 CASSFAAGGPKETQYF TGCGCCAGCAGCTTCGCGGCGGGAGGGCCGAAGGAGACCCAGTACTTC
- TRBJ1-5 TRBD1 TRBV20-1 CSALDRGLVSNQPQHF TGCAGTGCTTTGGACAGGGGCTTAGTTAGCAATCAGCCCCAGCATTTT
- TRBJ1-3 - TRBV28 CASIRGSGNTIYF TGTGCCAGCATCAGAGGCTCTGGAAACACCATATATTTT
few TRBJ2-3 - TRBV12-3/TRBV12-4 CASTTGLGDTQYF TGTGCCAGCACAACAGGGTTGGGGGATACGCAGTATTTT
- TRBJ2-5 - TRBV5-5 CASSLFHQGQLETQYF TGTGCCAGCAGCTTGTTTCATCAGGGGCAGCTAGAGACCCAGTACTTC
few TRBJ2-1 TRBD2 TRBV7-9 CASSVLAGGDNEQFF TGTGCCAGCAGCGTTCTAGCGGGGGGGGACAATGAGCAGTTCTTC
- TRBJ1-1 - TRBV6-5 CASSYSPGVTEAFF TGTGCCAGCAGTTACTCCCCGGGGGTAACTGAAGCTTTCTTT
- TRBJ2-7 TRBD2 TRBV27 CASSPRTSGRGDEQYF TGTGCCAGCAGTCCGAGGACTAGCGGGAGGGGCGACGAGCAGTACTTC
few TRBJ2-6 - TRBV10-3 CAISESVTAGANVLTF TGTGCCATCAGTGAGTCGGTAACAGCCGGGGCCAACGTCCTGACTTTC